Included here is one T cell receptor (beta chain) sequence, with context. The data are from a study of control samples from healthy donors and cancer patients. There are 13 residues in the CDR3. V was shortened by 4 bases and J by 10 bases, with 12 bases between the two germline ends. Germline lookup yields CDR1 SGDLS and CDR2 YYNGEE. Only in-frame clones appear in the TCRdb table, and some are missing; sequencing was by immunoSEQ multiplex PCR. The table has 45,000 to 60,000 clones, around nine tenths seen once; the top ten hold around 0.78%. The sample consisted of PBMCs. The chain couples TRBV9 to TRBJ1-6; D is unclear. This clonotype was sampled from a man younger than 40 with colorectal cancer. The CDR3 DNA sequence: TGTGCCAGCAGCCCAGCGGCGGGATCACCCCTCCACTTT. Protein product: CASSPAAGSPLHF.